The 28 T cell receptor beta chains below all came from one sample that was sequenced in a study of shared clonotypes between healthy human individuals. Method: immunoSEQ multiplex PCR; TCRdb's copy keeps in-frame clones and lacks some. The sample shows about 320,000 clones, around 86% of them seen only once. Sequencing input: memory CD8+ T cells sorted from blood. Noted subset: CD45RO+ cells pooled with CCR7-negative TemRA cells. All receptors come from a man aged 18 to 30 in good health.

The chain recombines TRBV7-9 with TRBJ2-1; the D call may be TRBD1 or TRBD2 (5 bases each). Trimming left V 7 bases short and J 8 bases short, with 15 bases between. Germline V gives CDR1 SEHNR, CDR2 FQNEAQ (reference sequence). This CDR3 region has 13 residues. The CDR3 is CASKRAGRDEQFF. The CDR3 region has the DNA TGTGCCAGCAAGAGGGCAGGGCGGGATGAGCAGTTCTTC.

The chain has TRBV4-1 and TRBJ2-5; tentatively, D is TRBD2 (5 bases). Germline V gene data show CDR1 as MGHRA and CDR2 as YSYEKL. The CDR3 totals 13 residues. Trimming stripped 3 bases from V and 5 bases from J, with 10 bases between. The CDR3 DNA follows: TGCGCCAGCAGCCAGTTACTAGGTGAGACCCAGTACTTC. Translation: CASSQLLGETQYF.

The genes are TRBV27 and TRBJ1-1, with a weak D call TRBD1 (5 bases). V lost 5 bases and J lost 5, with 15 bases in between. Germline CDR1 and CDR2: MNHEY and SMNVEV (reference sequence). The CDR3 sequence is 14 residues long. The CDR3 DNA reads TGTGCCAGCAGTCCACACCCGGGGGGAACTGAAGCTTTCTTT. Translating it yields CASSPHPGGTEAFF.

This rearrangement joins TRBV29-1 to TRBJ1-1; TRBD1 is a possible D gene (6 bases). With 5 bases removed from V and 1 base from J, the gap between germline ends came to 17 bases. CDR3 length equals 15 residues. Germline CDR1 and CDR2: SQVTM and ANQGSEA. The DNA for the CDR3 is TGCAGCGTTCATGGCCAGGGGCCCCCGAACACTGAAGCTTTCTTT. It is translated as CSVHGQGPPNTEAFF. Variable domain in full (rest from reference TRBV29-1 and TRBJ1-1): SAVISQKPSRDICQRGTSLTIQCQVDSQVTMMFWYRQQPGQSLTLIATANQGSEATYESGFVIDKFPISRPNLTFSTLTVSNMSPEDSSIYLCSVHGQGPPNTEAFFGQGTRLTVV.

V is TRBV7-8 and J is TRBJ1-5; D remains ambiguous. The CDR3 is made up of 15 amino acids. The V and J ends lost 5 bases and 3 bases respectively, with 14 bases between them. Germline CDR1 reads SGHVS; CDR2 reads FQNEAQ. The CDR3: CASSALRADNQPQHF. The CDR3 bases are TGTGCCAGCAGCGCCCTGCGGGCGGACAATCAGCCCCAGCATTTT.

The CDR3 DNA sequence: TGTGCCAGCAGCTCTACACGGAACACTGAAGCTTTCTTT. Residues: CASSSTRNTEAFF. This chain connects TRBV7-2 to TRBJ1-1; D remains ambiguous. The V end lost 4 bases, the J end lost 1 base, and 7 bases lay between the germline ends. This CDR3 has 13 amino acids. Germline CDR1 reads SGHTA; CDR2 reads FQGNSA.

CDR3: CASSKVRGSQGANSPLHF. CDR3 coding DNA: TGTGCCAGCAGCAAAGTTCGTGGGTCCCAAGGCGCTAATTCACCCCTCCACTTT. This chain uses TRBV21-1 with TRBJ1-6. TRBV21-1 is noted as a pseudogene. CDR3 length: 18 residues.

The chain couples TRBV25-1 to TRBJ1-1, with 8 bases fitting TRBD1. The J segment lost 1 base and the V segment lost 4 bases, leaving 8 bases of the junction unmatched. The CDR3 runs to 16 residues. Germline V gives CDR1 MGHDK, CDR2 SYGVNS. CDR3 amino acids: CASSVPQGEGNTEAFF. For the CDR3, the DNA is TGTGCCAGCAGTGTTCCACAGGGGGAAGGGAACACTGAAGCTTTCTTT.

This rearrangement joins TRBV6-5 to TRBJ2-3; TRBD2 agrees at 13 bases. Trimming took 4 bases from V and 6 from J; bases not matched to a gene: 7. Germline values: CDR1 MNHEY, CDR2 SVGAGI. CDR3 length: 16 amino acids. The CDR3 DNA sequence: TGTGCCAGCAGTTTAGGACTAGCGGGAGAGTGGGATACGCAGTATTTT. Its protein product is CASSLGLAGEWDTQYF.

This rearrangement joins TRBV27 to TRBJ2-7; 8 positions match TRBD1. CDR1 is MNHEY, CDR2 SMNVEV, per germline (reference sequence). Trimming at V came to 8 bases and at J to 4 bases, leaving 13 bases not matched to a gene. The CDR3 totals 15 residues. The chain's CDR3 is CASHRTGPKGYEQYF. The CDR3 DNA follows: TGTGCCAGCCATCGGACAGGGCCGAAAGGGTACGAGCAGTACTTC.

The rearrangement uses TRBV5-1 and TRBJ2-1; TRBD2 aligns across 7 bases. CDR3 length: 13 amino acids. Per the germline V gene, CDR1 is SGHRS and CDR2 is YFSETQ. V was pared by 1 base and J by 6 bases, with 1 base of the junction left unmatched. The CDR3 is CASSLPSGNEQFF. The CDR3 DNA reads TGCGCCAGCAGCTTGCCTAGCGGCAATGAGCAGTTCTTC.

At least ten counts were recorded for this clone. The chain employs TRBV27 and TRBJ1-2; D is perhaps TRBD1 (5 bases). CDR3 size: 14 residues. Germline V CDR1 and CDR2: MNHEY, SMNVEV (reference sequence). The V end was cut by 3 bases, the J end by 6 bases, with 14 bases between. The CDR3 protein is CASSLGPGMDGYTF. The CDR3 coding sequence is TGTGCCAGCAGTTTGGGGCCAGGGATGGATGGCTACACCTTC.

This clone appeared once. The chain carries TRBV6-5 and TRBJ2-7; 8 positions match TRBD1. The germline V gene has CDR1 MNHEY and CDR2 SVGAGI. The V and J ends lost 6 bases and 2 bases, in that order; junction bases with no gene match: 6. The CDR3 has 14 amino acids. CDR3 residues: CASRGQEPPYEQYF. In DNA, the CDR3 is TGTGCCAGCAGGGGACAGGAGCCTCCCTACGAGCAGTACTTC.

This clone is a singleton in its sample. CDR3 sequence (DNA): TGTGCCAGCAGTGAAGTGGTTCAGGGTCTGTGGGAGCAGTACTTC. Encoded protein: CASSEVVQGLWEQYF. The V gene is TRBV6-1, the J gene TRBJ2-7; the D gene is possibly TRBD1 (5 bases). The ends were cut back, 1 base at V and 7 bases at J, with 17 bases in the middle. The CDR3 runs 15 residues. Germline V gene lookup returns CDR1 MNHNS and CDR2 SASEGT.

The V gene is TRBV7-2, the J gene TRBJ2-7, with 7 bases fitting TRBD2. Germline CDR1 reads SGHTA; CDR2 reads FQGNSA. CDR3 length equals 13 residues. The V and J ends lost 3 bases and 5 bases, in that order; junction bases with no gene match: 4. The CDR3 loop is CASSLAGVHEQYF. Here the CDR3 DNA reads TGTGCCAGCAGCTTGGCGGGAGTTCACGAGCAGTACTTC.

The CDR3 DNA sequence: TGTGCCAGCAGCCCAAGGGCGGGAGGTCAAGAGACCCAGTACTTC. Translation gives CASSPRAGGQETQYF. The chain has TRBV7-9 and TRBJ2-5; TRBD2 aligns across 8 bases. The CDR3 covers 15 residues. Germline V CDR1 and CDR2: SEHNR, FQNEAQ (reference sequence). J gave up 2 bases and V 5 bases, and 7 bases lay outside the gene matches.

J is TRBJ2-3 and V is TRBV11-2, with a possible D match to TRBD1 (5 bases). CDR1 and CDR2 from the germline V gene are SGHAT and FQNNGV. CDR3 length: 17 residues. V dropped 1 base and J dropped 0 bases, with 14 bases sitting between them. The DNA for the CDR3 is TGTGCCAGCAGCTTAGTCCCAGGGTGGGGTAGCACAGATACGCAGTATTTT. Translated: CASSLVPGWGSTDTQYF.

The rearrangement joins TRBV28 to TRBJ1-1; D might be TRBD1 (6 bases). Trimming cost V 2 bases and J 1 base, with 14 bases left between them. The CDR3 spans 16 residues. Germline V gives CDR1 MDHEN, CDR2 SYDVKM. Here the CDR3 DNA reads TGTGCCAGCAGTTTAGCTCCCCGACAGGCGAACACTGAAGCTTTCTTT. It is translated as CASSLAPRQANTEAFF.

The rearrangement uses TRBV9 and TRBJ2-3; TRBD2 matches at 8 bases. CDR1 and CDR2 from the germline V gene are SGDLS and YYNGEE. This CDR3 region has 16 residues. The trim removed 2 bases at V and 2 bases at J, leaving 7 bases unmatched. The CDR3 region has the DNA TGTGCCAGCAGCGTCTATGCGGGAGGTGTCACAGATACGCAGTATTTT. Amino acid sequence: CASSVYAGGVTDTQYF.

There are a few counts of this clone. Other DNA variants within this sample encode the same CDR3. The chain recombines TRBV4-1 with TRBJ2-7, with 9 positions matching TRBD1. Germline CDR1 reads MGHRA; CDR2 reads YSYEKL. After removal of 4 bases from V and 2 bases from J, the junction contained 6 bases not matched to a gene. This CDR3 region has 15 residues. CDR3 coding DNA: TGCGCCAGCAGCCCCGGACAGGGGCCCACCTACGAGCAGTACTTC. Amino acid sequence: CASSPGQGPTYEQYF.

The chain links TRBV7-9 to TRBJ2-3; tentative D call: TRBD2 (6 bases). Germline V gene sequence: CDR1 SEHNR, CDR2 FQNEAQ (reference sequence). The V end lost 5 bases, the J end lost 6 bases, and 12 bases lay between the germline ends. The CDR3 extends over 13 amino acids. CDR3 region: CASSGGTLDTQYF. DNA for the CDR3: TGTGCCAGCAGCGGGGGGACCTTGGATACGCAGTATTTT.

V gene TRBV29-1 combines with J gene TRBJ1-2; 8 positions match TRBD1. This CDR3 region has 14 residues. The germline V gene has CDR1 SQVTM and CDR2 ANQGSEA. The trim removed 2 bases at V and 4 bases at J, leaving 6 bases unmatched. DNA of the CDR3: TGCAGCGTTGAACACAGGGGGGAAACCTATGGCTACACCTTC. It codes for CSVEHRGETYGYTF. The full variable domain, rest sourced from reference TRBV29-1 and TRBJ1-2, is SAVISQKPSRDICQRGTSLTIQCQVDSQVTMMFWYRQQPGQSLTLIATANQGSEATYESGFVIDKFPISRPNLTFSTLTVSNMSPEDSSIYLCSVEHRGETYGYTFGSGTRLTVV.

V gene TRBV9 combines with J gene TRBJ1-4; no clear D. Trimming took off 0 bases at V and 4 bases at J, with 4 bases between the two ends. Germline CDR1 is SGDLS and CDR2 is YYNGEE. This CDR3 is built from 13 residues. CDR3 region: CASSVGGNEKLFF. The CDR3 nucleotides read TGTGCCAGCAGCGTAGGTGGTAATGAAAAACTGTTTTTT.

The chain recombines TRBV27 with TRBJ2-7, with 8 bases fitting TRBD1. Germline loops: CDR1 MNHEY, CDR2 SMNVEV (reference sequence). J lost 2 bases, V lost 6 bases, and 12 bases had no gene match. This CDR3 has 16 residues. CDR3 DNA: TGTGCCAGCAGCCTTTCTGGACAGGGTTTCCCCTACGAGCAGTACTTC. Residues: CASSLSGQGFPYEQYF.

The chain joins TRBV6-1 to TRBJ2-7; a weak D match, TRBD2 (5 bases). Trimming shortened V by 0 bases and J by 10 bases, and 13 bases separated the two germline ends. Germline assignment: CDR1 MNHNS and CDR2 SASEGT. The CDR3 totals 13 residues. The CDR3 nucleotides read TGTGCCAGCAGTGAAGCGGACGGAGCGGATCAGTACTTC. Its translation is CASSEADGADQYF.

The V and J genes are TRBV7-6 and TRBJ2-3, with a possible D match to TRBD2 (6 bases). The CDR3 sequence is 18 residues long. In germline, CDR1 is SGHVS, CDR2 FNYEAQ. The V end lost 5 bases, the J end lost 6 bases, and 27 bases lay between the germline ends. CDR3 residues: CASSPEAGLTIQPDTQYF. CDR3 in DNA: TGTGCCAGCAGCCCCGAGGCGGGACTGACGATCCAACCGGATACGCAGTATTTT.

The table lists this clone with a few counts. This CDR3 is CASSFSVNTEAFF. The CDR3 DNA is TGTGCCAGCAGTTTTTCAGTTAACACTGAAGCTTTCTTT. This chain links TRBV27 with TRBJ1-1; D call uncertain. The ends were cut back, 3 bases at V and 2 bases at J, with 7 bases in the middle. Germline CDR1 MNHEY, CDR2 SMNVEV (reference sequence). This CDR3 spans 13 amino acids.

J is TRBJ1-1 and V is TRBV4-3; perhaps TRBD1 as D (5 bases). With 0 bases removed from V and 1 base from J, the gap between germline ends came to 12 bases. CDR1 and CDR2 from the germline V gene are LGHNA and YSLEER. The CDR3 spans 16 residues. CDR3 in DNA: TGCGCCAGCAGCCAAGATGGCGAGGGGAAGAACACTGAAGCTTTCTTT. It specifies CASSQDGEGKNTEAFF.